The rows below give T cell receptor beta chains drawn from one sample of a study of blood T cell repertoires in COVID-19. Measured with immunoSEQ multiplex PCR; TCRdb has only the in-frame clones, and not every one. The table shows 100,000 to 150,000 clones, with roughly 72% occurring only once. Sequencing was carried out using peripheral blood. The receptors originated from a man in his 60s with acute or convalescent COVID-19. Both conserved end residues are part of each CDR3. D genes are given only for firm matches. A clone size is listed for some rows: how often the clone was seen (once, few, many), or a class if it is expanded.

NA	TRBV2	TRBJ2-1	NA	TGTGCCAGCAGTGAAACCACTACCAATGAGCAGTTCTTC	CASSETTTNEQFF
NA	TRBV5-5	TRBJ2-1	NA	TGTGCCAGCAGCTTTTCCCCACCATGGGTAGGGGGCAATGAGCAGTTCTTC	CASSFSPPWVGGNEQFF
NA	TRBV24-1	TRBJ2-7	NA	TGTGCCACCAGTGGGCCCAATTACGAGCAGTACTTC	CATSGPNYEQYF
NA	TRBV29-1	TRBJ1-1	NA	TGCAGCGTTGAGCACAGGGCAGAAATTGAAGCTTTCTTT	CSVEHRAEIEAFF
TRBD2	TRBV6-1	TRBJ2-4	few	TGTGCCAGCAGTGCTAAGGGACTAGCGGGAGGGCTCTACGTATTTAACATTCAGTACTTC	CASSAKGLAGGLYVFNIQYF
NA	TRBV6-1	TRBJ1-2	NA	TGTGCCAGCAGTGAAGCGGGGCGGGGGGGACGCGGCTACACCTTC	CASSEAGRGGRGYTF
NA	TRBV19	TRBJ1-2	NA	TGTGCCAGTAGCTTCAGGGGCAACTATGGCTACACCTTC	CASSFRGNYGYTF
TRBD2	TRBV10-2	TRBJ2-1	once	TGCGCCAGCAGTGACGACCGAAGCGGGATGACTCTCAATGAGCAGTTCTTC	CASSDDRSGMTLNEQFF
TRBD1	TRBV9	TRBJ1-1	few	TGTGCCAGCAGCCCAACGGACAGGGGAACTGAAGCTTTCTTT	CASSPTDRGTEAFF
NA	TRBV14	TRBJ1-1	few	TGTGCCAGCAGCCAAGAATGGGCTAACACTGAAGCTTTCTTT	CASSQEWANTEAFF
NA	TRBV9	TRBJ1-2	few	TGTGCCAGCAGCGTAGGATTGTCAAGGAGGGATGGCTACACCTTC	CASSVGLSRRDGYTF
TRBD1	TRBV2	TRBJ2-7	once	TGTGCCAGCACCGGGACAGGAAAATACGAGCAGTACTTC	CASTGTGKYEQYF
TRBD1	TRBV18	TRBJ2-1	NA	TGTGCCAGCTCAACGCGTTCCGGGACAGGGGGGGATGAGCAGTTCTTC	CASSTRSGTGGDEQFF
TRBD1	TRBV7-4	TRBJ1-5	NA	TGTGCCAGCAGCTTAGGGACAGGAAATCAGCCCCAGCATTTT	CASSLGTGNQPQHF
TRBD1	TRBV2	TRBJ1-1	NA	TGTGCCAGCAGAGCGAAGCGGACAGGGCGGGACACTGAAGCTTTCTTT	CASRAKRTGRDTEAFF
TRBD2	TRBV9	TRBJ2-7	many	TGTGCCAGCAGCGTAGATCCCGGGGCCGGGGGGTACGAGCAGTACTTC	CASSVDPGAGGYEQYF
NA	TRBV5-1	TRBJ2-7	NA	TGCGCCAGCAGCTCAGGGGTTACCCCCTACGAGCAGTACTTC	CASSSGVTPYEQYF
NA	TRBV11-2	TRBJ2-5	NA	TGTGCCAGCAGCTTAGGGCAGGGAGAGACCCAGTACTTC	CASSLGQGETQYF
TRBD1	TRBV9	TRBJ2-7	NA	TGTGCCAGCGGAAGGACAGGGGGTTCCTACGAGCAGTACTTC	CASGRTGGSYEQYF
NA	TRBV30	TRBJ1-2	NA	TGTGCCTGGAGCACTGGGGGGAAATATGGCTACACCTTC	CAWSTGGKYGYTF
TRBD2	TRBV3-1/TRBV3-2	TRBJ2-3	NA	TGTGCCAGCAGCCAATATGGTAGCGGGGGTAGCACAGATACGCAGTATTTT	CASSQYGSGGSTDTQYF
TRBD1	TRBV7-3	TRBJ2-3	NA	TGTGCCAGCAGCTTAAGGCAGGGGGACACAGATACGCAGTATTTT	CASSLRQGDTDTQYF
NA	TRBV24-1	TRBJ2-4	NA	TGTGCCACCAGTGATCCCCGGACCCCGGGGAACATTCAGTACTTC	CATSDPRTPGNIQYF
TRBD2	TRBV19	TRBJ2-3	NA	TGTGCCAGTGGGGTGGTAGCGGGAGCAGATACGCAGTATTTT	CASGVVAGADTQYF
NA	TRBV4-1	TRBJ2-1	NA	TGCGCCAGCAGCCAAGATTTAGTAGGTAGACTTCCTGAGCAGTTCTTC	CASSQDLVGRLPEQFF
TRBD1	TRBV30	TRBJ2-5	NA	TGTGCCTGGAGTGCGGGACAGGGGCGGACGGAGACCCAGTACTTC	CAWSAGQGRTETQYF
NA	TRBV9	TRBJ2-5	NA	TGTGCCAGCAGCGTAGGCCAGTCAGAGACCCAGTACTTC	CASSVGQSETQYF
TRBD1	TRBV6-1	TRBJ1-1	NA	TGTGCCAGCAGTGAAGCGCTGGGACAGGAAGCTTTCTTT	CASSEALGQEAFF